What follows is one TCR beta chain and its context. What it binds is unknown. One end of the junction varies from germline; a read error may be responsible. The data are from a study of tumor-infiltrating lymphocytes in primary liver carcinoma. Using a constant-region primer together with ProtoScript II reverse transcriptase, TCR beta cDNA was made from around 0.55 ug of total RNA. Three nested multiplex PCR rounds, a slightly modified ARM-PCR method, built the TCR beta libraries. Rounds one and two of PCR, each of 10 cycles, were primed with TRBV1-TRBV30 forward primers and a C-beta reverse primer. In TCRdb, the multiplex PCR reads were re-called with MiXCR into one record per CDR3 protein. In the table there are some 20,000 distinct CDR3 sequences, almost 80% of which are singletons. The CDR3 loop spans 17 amino acids. Germline CDR1 is SGHNT and CDR2 is YENEEA. Regarding the study as a whole: Relative to tumor region pairs, the tumor-adjacent and tumor-blood pairs showed overlap that was lower.

The tissue used was unsorted bulk material of 20-30 mg. RNA and DNA were co-extracted from it with the AllPrep DNA/RNA mini kit. The chain joins TRBV11-3 to TRBJ2-1, with 7 bases identical to TRBD1. The clonotype originates from a young woman with primary liver carcinoma and hepatitis B virus infection. Sequencing was done on a sample of liver tumor tissue from sampling region 4. Subset described: tumor region T4, right-lateral pole. In DNA, the CDR3 is TGTGCCAGCAGCTTAGATCTGACAGGGAGCTCCTACGATGGGCAGTTTTTC. Protein: CASSLDLTGSSYDGQFF.